Shown below are 5 T cell receptor beta chains from a single sample sequenced in a study of blood T cells in healthy people across ages. PCR was performed a second time for roughly 6 to 12 cycles using a sample-barcoded 5' primer and a J-beta primer mix. TCRdb re-derived calls from the 5' RACE reads in MiXCR, one entry per CDR3 protein. The data show about 560,000 distinct CDR3 sequences, 27% seen once. The same sample was also used in a study of T cells of mothers and their children.

Sample: blood. All receptors come from a boy aged 2 to 10 in good health.

The chain recombines TRBV9 with TRBJ2-1; D not certain. Trimming took off 3 bases at V and 7 bases at J, with 11 bases between the two ends. CDR3 length: 13 residues. Germline CDR1 reads SGDLS; CDR2 reads YYNGEE. This CDR3 reads CASSGQRWNEQFF. The CDR3 nucleotides are TGTGCCAGCAGCGGCCAACGGTGGAATGAGCAGTTCTTC.

This clonotype appeared a few times. V usage is TRBV7-9 and J usage is TRBJ2-5; 7 bases match TRBD2. The DNA matches TRBJ2-1 better at its end, which makes the J call doubtful. The germline gives CDR1 SEHNR, CDR2 FQNEAQ (reference sequence). The CDR3 length is 15 residues. Here the CDR3 DNA reads TGTGCCAGCAGCTTAGGGCTAGCGGTTGGGGGTGAGCAGTTCTTC. The encoded protein is CASSLGLAVGGEQFF.

The chain joins TRBV3-1 to TRBJ2-7; 7 bases agree with TRBD2. The V gene end was trimmed by 0 bases and the J gene end by 9 bases; junction bases not matched to a gene: 8. Germline V lookup: CDR1 LGHDT, CDR2 YNNKEL (reference sequence). There are 14 residues in the CDR3. The CDR3 DNA sequence: TGTGCCAGCAGCCAAGATTGGGGGGGGAGGGTGCAGTACTTC. Translating it yields CASSQDWGGRVQYF.

This sequence joins TRBV9 and TRBJ2-7, with D unresolved. V was cut by 0 bases and J by 1 base, with 8 bases left in between. CDR1 and CDR2 from the germline V gene are SGDLS and YYNGEE. The CDR3 covers 14 residues. The CDR3 region is CASSVEGGSYEQYF. The CDR3 DNA reads as TGTGCCAGCAGCGTAGAGGGCGGATCCTACGAGCAGTACTTC.

This sequence joins TRBV4-1 and TRBJ2-2, with D possibly being TRBD1 (7 bases). CDR1 is MGHRA, CDR2 YSYEKL, per germline. The CDR3 covers 15 residues. The germline V and J ends were trimmed by 0 bases and 6 bases, with 11 bases remaining between them. CDR3 residues: CASSQDQGGSGELFF. The CDR3 DNA sequence: TGCGCCAGCAGCCAAGATCAGGGGGGTTCCGGGGAGCTGTTTTTT.